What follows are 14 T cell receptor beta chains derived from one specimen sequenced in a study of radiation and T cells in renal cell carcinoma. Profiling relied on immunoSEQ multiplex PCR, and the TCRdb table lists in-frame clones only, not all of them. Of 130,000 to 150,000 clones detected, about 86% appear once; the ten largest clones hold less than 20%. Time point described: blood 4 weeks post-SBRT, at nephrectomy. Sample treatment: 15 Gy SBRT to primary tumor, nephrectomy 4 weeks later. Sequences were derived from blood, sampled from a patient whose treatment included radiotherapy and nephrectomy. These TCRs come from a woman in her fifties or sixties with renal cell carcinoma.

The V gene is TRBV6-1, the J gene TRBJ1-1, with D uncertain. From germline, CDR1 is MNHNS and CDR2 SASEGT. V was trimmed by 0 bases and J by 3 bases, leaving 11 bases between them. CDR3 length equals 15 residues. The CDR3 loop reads CASSEALSGDTEAFF. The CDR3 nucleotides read TGTGCCAGCAGTGAAGCGCTGTCGGGCGACACTGAAGCTTTCTTT.

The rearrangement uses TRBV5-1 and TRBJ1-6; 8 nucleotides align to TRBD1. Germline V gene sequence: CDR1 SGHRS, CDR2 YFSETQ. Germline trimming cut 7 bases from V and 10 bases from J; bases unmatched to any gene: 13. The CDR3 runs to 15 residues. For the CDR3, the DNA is TGCGCCAGCCGGTACGAGGGTGACAGGGGCTCACCCCTCCACTTT. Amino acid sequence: CASRYEGDRGSPLHF.

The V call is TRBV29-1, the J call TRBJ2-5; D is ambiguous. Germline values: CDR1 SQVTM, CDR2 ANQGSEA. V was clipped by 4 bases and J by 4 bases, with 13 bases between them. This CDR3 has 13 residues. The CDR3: CSVGRPGGETQYF. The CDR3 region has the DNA TGCAGCGTTGGCAGGCCAGGTGGAGAGACCCAGTACTTC.

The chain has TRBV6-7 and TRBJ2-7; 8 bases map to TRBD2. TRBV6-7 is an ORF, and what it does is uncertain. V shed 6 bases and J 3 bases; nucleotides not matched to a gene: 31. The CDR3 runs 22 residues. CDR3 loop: CASRNQTTSGGGPSKFGYEQYF. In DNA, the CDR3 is TGTGCCAGCAGGAATCAAACAACTAGCGGCGGGGGGCCGTCGAAGTTTGGCTACGAGCAGTACTTC.

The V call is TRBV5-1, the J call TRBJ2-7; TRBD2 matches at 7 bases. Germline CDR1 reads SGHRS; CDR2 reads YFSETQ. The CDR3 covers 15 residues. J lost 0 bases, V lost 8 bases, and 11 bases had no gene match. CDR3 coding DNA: TGCGCCAGTCAAGCCGTGGGGGGGAGCTCCTACGAGCAGTACTTC. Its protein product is CASQAVGGSSYEQYF.

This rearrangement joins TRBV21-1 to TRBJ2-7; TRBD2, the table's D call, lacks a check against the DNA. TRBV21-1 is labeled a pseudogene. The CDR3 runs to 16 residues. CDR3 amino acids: CASLSASGTLSYEQYF. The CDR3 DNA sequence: TGTGCCAGCTTGTCGGCTAGCGGGACCCTCTCCTACGAGCAGTACTTC.

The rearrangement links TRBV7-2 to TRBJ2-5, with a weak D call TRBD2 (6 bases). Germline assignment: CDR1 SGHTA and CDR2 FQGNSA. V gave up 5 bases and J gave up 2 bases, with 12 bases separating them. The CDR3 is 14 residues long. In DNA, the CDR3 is TGTGCCAGCAGCCAGCCGGCGGGGCAAGAGACCCAGTACTTC. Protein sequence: CASSQPAGQETQYF.

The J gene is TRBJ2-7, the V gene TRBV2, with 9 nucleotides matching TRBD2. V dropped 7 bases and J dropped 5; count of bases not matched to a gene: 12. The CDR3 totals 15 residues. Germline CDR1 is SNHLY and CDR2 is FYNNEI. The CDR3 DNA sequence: TGTGCCAGCACCCTCCGGTTAGCGGGAGTCCACGAGCAGTACTTC. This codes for CASTLRLAGVHEQYF.

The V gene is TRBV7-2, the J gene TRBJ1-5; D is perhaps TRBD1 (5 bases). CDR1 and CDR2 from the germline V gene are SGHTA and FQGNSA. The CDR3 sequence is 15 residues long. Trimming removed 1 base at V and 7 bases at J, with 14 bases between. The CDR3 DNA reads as TGTGCCAGCAGCTTAGAAACAGGCATAGGACAGCCCCAGCATTTT. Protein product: CASSLETGIGQPQHF.

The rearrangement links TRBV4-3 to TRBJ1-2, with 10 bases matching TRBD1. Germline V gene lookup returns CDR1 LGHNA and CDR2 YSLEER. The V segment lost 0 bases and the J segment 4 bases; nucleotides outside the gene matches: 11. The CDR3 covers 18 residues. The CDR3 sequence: CASSQDLPRQGAVYGYTF. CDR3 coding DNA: TGCGCCAGCAGCCAAGATCTACCTCGACAGGGGGCCGTCTATGGCTACACCTTC.

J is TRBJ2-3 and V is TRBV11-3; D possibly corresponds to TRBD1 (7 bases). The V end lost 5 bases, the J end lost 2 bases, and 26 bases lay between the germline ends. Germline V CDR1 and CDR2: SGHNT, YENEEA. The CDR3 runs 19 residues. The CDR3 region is CASSPRDRRLDDSTDTQYF. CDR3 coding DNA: TGTGCCAGCAGCCCGCGGGACAGAAGGCTAGATGACTCCACAGATACGCAGTATTTT. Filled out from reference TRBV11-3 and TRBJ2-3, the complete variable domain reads EAGVVQSPRYKIIEKKQPVAFWCNPISGHNTLYWYLQNLGQGPELLIRYENEEAVDDSQLPKDRFSAERLKGVDSTLKIQPAELGDSAVYLCASSPRDRRLDDSTDTQYFGPGTRLTVL.

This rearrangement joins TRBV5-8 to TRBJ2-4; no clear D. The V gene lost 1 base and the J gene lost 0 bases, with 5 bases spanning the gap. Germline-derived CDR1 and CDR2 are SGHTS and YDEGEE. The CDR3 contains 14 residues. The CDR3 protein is CASSLPGAKNIQYF. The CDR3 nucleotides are TGTGCCAGCAGCTTGCCCGGAGCCAAAAACATTCAGTACTTC.

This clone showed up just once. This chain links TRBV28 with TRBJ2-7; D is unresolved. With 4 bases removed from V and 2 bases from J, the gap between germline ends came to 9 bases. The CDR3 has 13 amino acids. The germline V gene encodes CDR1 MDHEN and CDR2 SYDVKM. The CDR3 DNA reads TGTGCCAGCAGTTCCACCTTTCCCTACGAGCAGTACTTC. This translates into CASSSTFPYEQYF.

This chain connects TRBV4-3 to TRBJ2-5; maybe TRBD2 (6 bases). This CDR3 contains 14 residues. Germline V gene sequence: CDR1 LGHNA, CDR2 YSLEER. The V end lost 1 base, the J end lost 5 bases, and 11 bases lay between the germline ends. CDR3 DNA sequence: TGCGCCAGCAGCCAAGCGGGGGATAGGGAGACCCAGTACTTC. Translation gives CASSQAGDRETQYF.